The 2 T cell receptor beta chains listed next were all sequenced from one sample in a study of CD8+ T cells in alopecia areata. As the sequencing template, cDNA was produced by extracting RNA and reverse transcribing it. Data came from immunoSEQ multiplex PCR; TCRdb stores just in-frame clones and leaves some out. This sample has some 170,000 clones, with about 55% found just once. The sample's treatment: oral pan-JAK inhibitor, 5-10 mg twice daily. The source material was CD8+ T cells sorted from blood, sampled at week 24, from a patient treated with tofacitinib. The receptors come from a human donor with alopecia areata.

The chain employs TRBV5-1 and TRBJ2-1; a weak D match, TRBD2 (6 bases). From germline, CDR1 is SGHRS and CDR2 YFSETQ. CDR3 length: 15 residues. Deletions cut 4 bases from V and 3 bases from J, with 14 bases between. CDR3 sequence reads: CASSLEGSSYNEQFF. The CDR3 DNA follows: TGCGCCAGCAGCCTGGAGGGGAGCAGCTACAATGAGCAGTTCTTC. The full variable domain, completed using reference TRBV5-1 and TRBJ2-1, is KAGVTQTPRYLIKTRGQQVTLSCSPISGHRSVSWYQQTPGQGLQFLFEYFSETQRNKGNFPGRFSGRQFSNSRSEMNVSTLELGDSALYLCASSLEGSSYNEQFFGPGTRLTVL.

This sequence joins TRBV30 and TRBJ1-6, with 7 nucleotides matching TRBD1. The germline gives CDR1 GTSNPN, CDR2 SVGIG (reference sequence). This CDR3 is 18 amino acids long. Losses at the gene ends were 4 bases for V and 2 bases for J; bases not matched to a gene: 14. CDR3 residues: CAWNDGPTGEAYNSPLHF. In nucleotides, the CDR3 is TGTGCCTGGAATGACGGACCTACAGGGGAGGCCTATAATTCACCCCTCCACTTT.